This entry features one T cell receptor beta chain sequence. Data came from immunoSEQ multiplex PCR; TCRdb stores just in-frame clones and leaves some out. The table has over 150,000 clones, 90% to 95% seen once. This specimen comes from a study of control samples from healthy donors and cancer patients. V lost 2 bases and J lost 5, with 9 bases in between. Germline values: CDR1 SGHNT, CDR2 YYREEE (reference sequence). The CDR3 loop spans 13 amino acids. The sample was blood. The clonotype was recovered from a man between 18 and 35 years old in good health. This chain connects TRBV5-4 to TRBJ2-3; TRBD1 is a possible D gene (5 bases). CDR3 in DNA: TGTGCCAGCAGCTTACAGGAAGGAGATACGCAGTATTTT. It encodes CASSLQEGDTQYF.